The rows below give T cell receptor beta chains drawn from one sample of a study of T cells in localized non-small cell lung cancer. This table comes from immunoSEQ multiplex PCR, and its TCRdb copy is limited to in-frame clones, with some not included. Among around 40,000 clones listed, about 90% were seen once. This material consisted of peripheral blood, taken before any cancer treatment. These TCRs come from a man aged 40-75 years with stage I lung adenocarcinoma. Each CDR3 is given with its conserved first and last residue. A D gene is named only where the DNA matches it firmly. Clone size is given for some rows only: seen once, a few or many times, or a class if the clone is expanded.

TRBJ2-5	TRBV6-5	NA	NA	TGTGCCAGCGGGGAGATACAAGAGACCCAGTACTTC	CASGEIQETQYF
TRBJ2-2	TRBV25-1	NA	NA	TGTGCCAGCAGCCTTGAGGGGTACACCGGGGAGCTGTTTTTT	CASSLEGYTGELFF
TRBJ2-1	TRBV11-2	TRBD1	NA	TGTGCCAGCAGTCCGCACCGGGGGACAGGGGAATCCTACAATGAGCAGTTCTTC	CASSPHRGTGESYNEQFF
TRBJ2-1	TRBV6-5	NA	NA	TGTGCCAGCAGTCCCGACCCTCTGGCCAGGGATGAGCAGTTCTTC	CASSPDPLARDEQFF
TRBJ2-3	TRBV5-5	NA	NA	TGTGCCAGCAGCTTCGGGCAGGGGACAGATACGCAGTATTTT	CASSFGQGTDTQYF
TRBJ2-2	TRBV28	NA	NA	TGTGCCACCGGTCAAAGGCAGTGGGAGACCGGGGAGCTGTTTTTT	CATGQRQWETGELFF
TRBJ2-7	TRBV27	TRBD2	NA	TGTGCCACCCAACAGTCTCCAGCGGGGAGCTCCTACGAGCAGTACTTC	CATQQSPAGSSYEQYF
TRBJ2-3	TRBV7-9	TRBD2	NA	TGTGCCAGCAGCTTAGGGACTAGCGGAGCGACAGATACGCAGTATTTT	CASSLGTSGATDTQYF
TRBJ2-7	TRBV7-8	TRBD2	NA	TGTGCCAGCAGCTACTCCGAGCGGGAGGGTCGTTACGAGCAGTACTTC	CASSYSEREGRYEQYF
TRBJ2-5	TRBV9	TRBD1	NA	TGTGCCAGCAGCCCAAGGACAGGAGTAGAGACCCAGTACTTC	CASSPRTGVETQYF
TRBJ2-4	TRBV19	NA	NA	TGTGCCAGTAGTATCAGGGAAAACATTCAGTACTTC	CASSIRENIQYF
TRBJ2-5	TRBV15	NA	NA	TGTGCCACCAGCAGACTCACCGGACTAAAGGCGACCCAGTACTTC	CATSRLTGLKATQYF
TRBJ1-1	TRBV30	NA	few	TGTGCCTGGAAACTGAAGGTAGCTTTCTTT	CAWKLKVAFF
TRBJ2-7	TRBV29-1	NA	NA	TGCAGCGCTGCGACCGGAAACGAGCAGTACTTC	CSAATGNEQYF
TRBJ2-1	TRBV7-2	NA	NA	TGTGCCAGCAGCTTACAATCAGACTCGCTCCAGTTCTTC	CASSLQSDSLQFF
TRBJ1-2	TRBV5-1	TRBD1	few	TGCGCCAGCAGCCCGGGACAGGGAGCCTATGGCTACACCTTC	CASSPGQGAYGYTF
TRBJ1-4	TRBV5-1	TRBD1	NA	TGCGCCAGCAGCTTGGGACAGGGGACTGAAAAACTGTTTTTT	CASSLGQGTEKLFF
TRBJ2-7	TRBV6-4	NA	NA	TGTGCCAGCAGTGACGAGCGGGTTGTGAAGAGTACCCTGGACTACTACGAGCAGTACTTC	CASSDERVVKSTLDYYEQYF
TRBJ2-1	TRBV19	TRBD2	NA	TGTGCCACCAAGGGACTAGCGGGACAATACAATGAGCAGTTCTTC	CATKGLAGQYNEQFF
TRBJ2-3	TRBV5-4	TRBD2	NA	TGTGCCAGCAGCTTGGAGGGTAGCGGGATGAATACGCAGTATTTT	CASSLEGSGMNTQYF
TRBJ1-2	TRBV2	TRBD1	NA	TGTGCCAGCAGTTACCGGGACAGAACTAACTATGGCTACACCTTC	CASSYRDRTNYGYTF
TRBJ2-3	TRBV28	TRBD2	NA	TGTGCCAGCAGTTCTCATAGCACCGGGAGGGCCCCAGATACGCAGTATTTT	CASSSHSTGRAPDTQYF
TRBJ2-7	TRBV15	NA	NA	TGTGCCACCAGCAGAGGGAGAGGTAGTACCTCCTACGAGCAGTACTTC	CATSRGRGSTSYEQYF
TRBJ2-5	TRBV28	TRBD1	NA	TGTGCCAGCAGTCCGAGGACAGGGGAGTCCCAAGAGACCCAGTACTTC	CASSPRTGESQETQYF
TRBJ2-7	TRBV28	TRBD1	NA	TGTGCCAGCAGCGGACAGGATTCCTACGAGCAGTACTTC	CASSGQDSYEQYF
TRBJ2-7	TRBV7-2	NA	NA	TGTGCCAGCAGCTCGCAATACGAGCAGTACTTC	CASSSQYEQYF
TRBJ1-1	TRBV10-3	NA	NA	TGTGCCATTAAACCCCGGACGGAGGTGAACACTGAAGCTTTCTTT	CAIKPRTEVNTEAFF
TRBJ1-2	TRBV5-8	NA	NA	TGTGCCAGCAGCTTGGCCCGGGGGACGGGAGGCTACACCTTC	CASSLARGTGGYTF